This T cell receptor (beta chain) is drawn from a study of T cell clusters in autoimmune cytopenias. This CDR3 is built from 14 residues. Germline CDR1 and CDR2: PRHDT and FYEKMQ (reference sequence). Judged by frequency, this clonotype is medium-sized. The antigen is unknown. TRB was amplified from 250 ng of peripheral blood genomic DNA per sample. Whole-study findings and limits: TRB repertoire shifts in secondary cytopenia and chronic lymphocytic leukemia mostly reflected lymphoma, not autoimmunity. Physiological T cell clusters of healthy donors were apparently absent in primary autoimmune cytopenia patients.

TRB rearrangements were amplified by touch-down multiplex PCR with mixed TRB-A/B primers. TCRdb re-called the multiplex PCR reads; every CDR3 protein appears as one record, without DNA. Here the sample table reports fewer than 6,500 distinct CDR3 sequences. These data also featured in a second study, about T cell repertoires in aging, cancer and after chemotherapy. As that report states: Healthy donor repertoires were recorded over several months to years and showed clear clonal overlap. Rebound thymic output was suggested by rising median generation probability during chemotherapy in each cancer cohort.

The gene calls are TRBV13 and TRBJ2-1. This receptor was identified in a human donor in good health. The sequenced sample was peripheral blood. The chain's CDR3 is CASSLGLARNEQFF.